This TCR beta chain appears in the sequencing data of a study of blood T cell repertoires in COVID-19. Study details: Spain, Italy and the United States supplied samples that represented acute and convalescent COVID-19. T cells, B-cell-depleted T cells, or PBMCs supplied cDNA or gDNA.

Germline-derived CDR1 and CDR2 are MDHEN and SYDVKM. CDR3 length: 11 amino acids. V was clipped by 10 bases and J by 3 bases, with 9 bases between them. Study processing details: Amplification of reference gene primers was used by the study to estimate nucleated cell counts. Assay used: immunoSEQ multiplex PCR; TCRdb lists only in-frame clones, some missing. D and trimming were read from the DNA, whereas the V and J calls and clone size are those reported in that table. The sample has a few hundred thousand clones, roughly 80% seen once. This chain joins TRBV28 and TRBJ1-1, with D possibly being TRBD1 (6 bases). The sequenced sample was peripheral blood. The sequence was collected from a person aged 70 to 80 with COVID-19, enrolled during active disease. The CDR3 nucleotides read TGTGCCATCAAGGGGGACACTGAAGCTTTCTTT. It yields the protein CAIKGDTEAFF.